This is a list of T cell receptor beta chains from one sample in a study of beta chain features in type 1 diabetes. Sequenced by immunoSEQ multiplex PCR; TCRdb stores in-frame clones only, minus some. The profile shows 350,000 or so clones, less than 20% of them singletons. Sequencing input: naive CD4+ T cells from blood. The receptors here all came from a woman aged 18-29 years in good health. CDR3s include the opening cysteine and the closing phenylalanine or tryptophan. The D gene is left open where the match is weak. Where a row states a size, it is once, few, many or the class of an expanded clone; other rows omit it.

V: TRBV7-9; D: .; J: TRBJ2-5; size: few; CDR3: CASSFGLQGGETQYF; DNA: TGTGCCAGCAGCTTTGGGCTACAGGGGGGGGAGACCCAGTACTTC
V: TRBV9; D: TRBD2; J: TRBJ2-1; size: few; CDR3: CASSEGAGGLWEQFF; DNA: TGTGCCAGCAGCGAGGGAGCGGGGGGGCTCTGGGAGCAGTTCTTC
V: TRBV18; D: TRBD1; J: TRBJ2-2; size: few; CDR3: CASSLRQGVTGELFF; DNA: TGTGCCAGCTCACTACGACAGGGGGTCACCGGGGAGCTGTTTTTT
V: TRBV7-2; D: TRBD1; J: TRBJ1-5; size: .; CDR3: CASSLDGPQGVQPQHF; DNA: TGTGCCAGCAGCTTAGATGGACCCCAGGGGGTTCAGCCCCAGCATTTT
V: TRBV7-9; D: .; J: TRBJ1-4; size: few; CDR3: CASSSSGGNEKLFF; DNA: TGTGCCAGCAGCTCCTCCGGGGGTAATGAAAAACTGTTTTTT
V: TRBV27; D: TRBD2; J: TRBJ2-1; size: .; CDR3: CASRTSGSRYEQFF; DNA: TGTGCCAGCAGGACTAGCGGGAGTCGCTATGAGCAGTTCTTC
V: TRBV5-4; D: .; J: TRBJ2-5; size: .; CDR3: CASSWTGAQETQYF; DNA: TGTGCCAGCAGCTGGACGGGAGCCCAAGAGACCCAGTACTTC
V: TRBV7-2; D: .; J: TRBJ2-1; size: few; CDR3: CASSSFNEQFF; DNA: TGTGCCAGCAGCTCGTTCAATGAGCAGTTCTTC
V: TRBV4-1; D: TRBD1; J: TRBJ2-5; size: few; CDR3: CASSQFLSGTGRETQYF; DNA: TGCGCCAGCAGCCAATTTCTATCCGGGACAGGCAGGGAGACCCAGTACTTC
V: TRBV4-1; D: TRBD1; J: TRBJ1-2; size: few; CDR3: CASSQGPGTGFTNYGYTF; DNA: TGCGCCAGCAGCCAAGGGCCCGGGACAGGTTTCACTAACTATGGCTACACCTTC
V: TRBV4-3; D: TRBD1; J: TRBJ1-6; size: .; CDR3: CASSQSQGGSYNSPLHF; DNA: TGCGCCAGCAGCCAATCGCAGGGGGGCTCCTATAATTCACCCCTCCACTTT
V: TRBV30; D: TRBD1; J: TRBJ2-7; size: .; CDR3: CAWGGQANSYEQYF; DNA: TGTGCCTGGGGGGGACAGGCGAATTCCTACGAGCAGTACTTC
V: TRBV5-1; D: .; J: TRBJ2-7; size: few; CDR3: CASSFLSGLGSYEQYF; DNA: TGCGCCAGCAGCTTTCTCTCGGGTCTCGGGTCCTACGAGCAGTACTTC
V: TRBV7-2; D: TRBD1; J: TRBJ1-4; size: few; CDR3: CASSPQGSGEKLFF; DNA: TGTGCCAGCAGCCCACAGGGGTCGGGTGAAAAACTGTTTTTT
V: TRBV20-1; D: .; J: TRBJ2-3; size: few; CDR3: CSASILDTQYF; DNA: TGCAGTGCTAGTATCCTGGATACGCAGTATTTT